This T cell receptor (beta chain) comes out of a study of cytomegalovirus exposure and HLA in healthy donors. The study, taken as a whole, reports: In a later analysis, parvovirus B19, influenza, CMV and Epstein-Barr virus appeared linked to several top co-occurrence clusters.

The CDR3 runs 15 residues. Germline values: CDR1 SGHNT, CDR2 YYREEE (reference sequence). V lost 0 bases to trimming and J lost 0 bases, with 7 bases between them. Primers included in the PCR were 60 Vbeta and 13 Jbeta primers. Some clones are missing from TCRdb's copy, which holds only in-frame ones; the method was immunoSEQ multiplex PCR. Counted here are some 150,000 clones, approximately 77% occurring once; the ten biggest clones make up roughly 4.9%. This clone was recorded a few times. Antigen: not known. The rearrangement joins TRBV5-4 to TRBJ2-1, with unresolved D. Sequenced material: PBMCs. The sequence came from a woman aged 45-59 years in good health and CMV-seronegative. CDR3: CASSLDYSSYNEQFF. The CDR3, as DNA: TGTGCCAGCAGCTTGGACTATAGCTCCTACAATGAGCAGTTCTTC.